This TCR beta chain was retrieved from a study of post-analysis software for immune sequencing data. Findings and limits, study-wide: Those samples that were prepared in the same batch co-clustered strongly by F measure. There were a handful of TRBV segments more frequent in patients than controls, and TRBV5-6, TRBV5-1 and TRBV20-1 were among them. Compared with controls, patients showed significantly lower normalized Chao1 diversity.

V shed 3 bases and J 6 bases; nucleotides not matched to a gene: 6. CDR3 length: 14 residues. Germline V gene data show CDR1 as SGHAT and CDR2 as FQNNGV. This clonotype was seen more than once but under ten times. No antigen is known for it. TCR beta cDNA libraries included unique molecular identifiers. MiXCR, applied by TCRdb to the PCR reads, yields one record per CDR3 protein. This sample yields more than 450,000 distinct CDR3 sequences, of which around a third are seen a single time; around 5.9% belongs to the top ten. Sequenced input: blood. The genes are TRBV11-2 and TRBJ2-7, with 9 bases aligning to TRBD2. The clonotype comes from a girl under 18 with multiple sclerosis. CDR3 amino acids: CASSFSGGNGEQYF. In nucleotides, the CDR3 is TGTGCCAGCAGCTTCAGCGGGGGGAACGGCGAGCAGTACTTC.